One TCR beta chain is described in this entry. Sequencing used immunoSEQ multiplex PCR; TCRdb keeps in-frame clones, though not all of them. Altogether about 250,000 clones are present, about four fifths being singletons, with the ten largest covering around 3.5%. This sample is drawn from a study of blood T cell repertoires in COVID-19. Study background: The cDNA or gDNA used as material had been derived from T cells, B-cell-depleted T cells, or PBMCs.

This CDR3 has 16 residues. Trimming cost V 6 bases and J 4 bases, with 19 bases left between them. Germline V gives CDR1 SGHDT, CDR2 YYEEEE. Ages ranged from roughly 18 to 95 years, with residence in around 24 US areas. V usage is TRBV5-6 and J usage is TRBJ2-2; a possible D gene is TRBD1 (7 bases). The TCR was taken from a middle-aged woman who had been exposed to COVID-19. The sequencing input was PBMCs or T cells enriched from blood (not recorded which). CDR3 sequence: CASIFTTGRSTGELFF. The CDR3 region has the DNA TGTGCCAGCATCTTTACGACAGGGAGGAGCACCGGGGAGCTGTTTTTT.